A single sample is the source of the 32 T cell receptor beta chains below, sequenced in a study of T cells in Graves' hyperthyroidism and ophthalmopathy. TCR beta CDR3 regions were amplified from RNA. When the TCR CDR3 underwent first-round RT-PCR, the HTBI primer set was used. TCRdb itself ran the multiplex PCR reads through MiXCR, one entry per CDR3 protein. In the table there are under 350,000 distinct CDR3 sequences, 18% of which are singletons. Sequencing was performed on blood. The receptors come from a woman aged 45-60 years with Graves' hyperthyroidism.

This clonotype has more than one count but fewer than ten. This chain connects TRBV5-6 to TRBJ2-7; D is undetermined. Germline assignment: CDR1 SGHDT and CDR2 YYEEEE. The germline V and J ends were trimmed by 0 bases and 4 bases, with 8 bases remaining between them. The CDR3 totals 13 residues. This chain's CDR3 is CASSLDNGYEQYF. In DNA, the CDR3 is TGTGCCAGCAGCTTGGATAACGGGTACGAGCAGTACTTC.

J is TRBJ2-3 and V is TRBV5-1, with D possibly being TRBD2 (6 bases). The CDR3 extends over 16 amino acids. CDR1 and CDR2 (germline): SGHRS, YFSETQ. Trimming removed 5 bases from V and 0 bases from J, with 16 bases in between. The CDR3 region is CASRRFQAGSTDTQYF. As DNA, the CDR3 is TGCGCCAGCAGGAGGTTTCAAGCGGGTAGCACAGATACGCAGTATTTT.

At least ten counts were recorded for this clonotype. The chain has TRBV6-1 and TRBJ2-5; D gene uncertain. The ends were cut back, 7 bases at V and 4 bases at J, with 13 bases in the middle. The CDR3 is made up of 13 amino acids. CDR1 and CDR2 from the germline V gene are MNHNS and SASEGT. CDR3 nucleotide sequence: TGTGCCAGCATGTCGGCGATTCCAGAGACCCAGTACTTC. Its protein is CASMSAIPETQYF.

A note on this clonotype: A much larger clone differs from this one at a single base, so this may be a read error. This chain uses TRBV27 with TRBJ2-7; weak D call: TRBD1 (6 bases). V was clipped by 5 bases and J by 6 bases, with 17 bases between them. This CDR3 contains 14 residues. Germline V gives CDR1 MNHEY, CDR2 SMNVEV (reference sequence). The DNA of the CDR3 is TGTGCCAGCAGTCACGACAGGAGATCGAGCGAGCAGTACTTC. Protein: CASSHDRRSSEQYF.

This clonotype has more than one count but fewer than ten. The genes are TRBV20-1 and TRBJ2-1; no firm D call. This CDR3 spans 12 amino acids. V gave up 2 bases and J gave up 5 bases, with 7 bases separating them. Germline V gene sequence: CDR1 DFQATT, CDR2 SNEGSKA (reference sequence). In DNA form, the CDR3 reads TGCAGTGCTAGATGGCTAAACAATGAGCAGTTCTTC. Amino acids: CSARWLNNEQFF.

This clonotype was detected only a few times. CDR3 in amino acids: CASTRGYNQPQHF. The CDR3 DNA is TGTGCCAGCACCCGAGGGTACAATCAGCCCCAGCATTTT. The chain employs TRBV6-1 and TRBJ1-5; D unclear. The CDR3 is 13 residues long. The V and J ends lost 7 bases and 3 bases respectively, with 10 bases between them. The V gene's germline CDR1 is MNHNS and CDR2 SASEGT.

This clonotype has a count of ten or more. This sequence joins TRBV5-1 and TRBJ2-1; D is unresolved. V was shortened by 1 base and J by 7 bases, with 6 bases between the two germline ends. Germline loops: CDR1 SGHRS, CDR2 YFSETQ. The CDR3 loop spans 12 amino acids. CDR3 in amino acids: CASSLMENEQFF. The DNA for the CDR3 is TGCGCCAGCAGCTTGATGGAGAATGAGCAGTTCTTC.

This chain connects TRBV5-1 to TRBJ2-7; maybe TRBD1 (6 bases). Per germline, CDR1 SGHRS and CDR2 YFSETQ. This CDR3 is 14 amino acids long. Trimming pared 4 bases from V and 7 bases from J, leaving 18 bases between. DNA of the CDR3: TGCGCCAGCAGCCCGGAGGCACAGGGACGTGAGCAGTACTTC. Translating gives CASSPEAQGREQYF. Together with reference TRBV5-1 and TRBJ2-7, the CDR3 gives the full variable domain: KAGVTQTPRYLIKTRGQQVTLSCSPISGHRSVSWYQQTPGQGLQFLFEYFSETQRNKGNFPGRFSGRQFSNSRSEMNVSTLELGDSALYLCASSPEAQGREQYFGPGTRLTVT.

This clonotype occurred a few times. The chain is built from TRBV7-9 and TRBJ2-3; D not resolved. Germline V gene data show CDR1 as SEHNR and CDR2 as FQNEAQ (reference sequence). The length of the CDR3 is 10 residues. The V end was cut by 6 bases, the J end by 6 bases, with 4 bases between. The CDR3: CASRRDTQYF. CDR3 nucleotides: TGTGCCAGCAGGAGGGATACGCAGTATTTT.

The CDR3 spells CASSPAGNNEQFF. Here the CDR3 DNA reads TGTGCCAGCAGCCCAGCGGGCAACAATGAGCAGTTCTTC. The chain combines TRBV2 with TRBJ2-1; a weak D match, TRBD2 (6 bases). The ends were cut back, 6 bases at V and 5 bases at J, with 11 bases in the middle. Per germline, CDR1 SNHLY and CDR2 FYNNEI. CDR3 length equals 13 residues.

This chain uses TRBV11-3 with TRBJ2-2; no firm D call. The CDR3 has 14 amino acids. CDR1 and CDR2 (germline): SGHNT, YENEEA. V lost 5 bases and J lost 4, with 11 bases in between. CDR3 nucleotide sequence: TGTGCCAGCAGCCCAGACGCCCTCACCGGGGAGCTGTTTTTT. As protein: CASSPDALTGELFF.

Many counts were recorded for this clonotype. This chain connects TRBV20-1 to TRBJ2-1, with 7 bases matching TRBD2. The CDR3 extends over 14 amino acids. Germline V gives CDR1 DFQATT, CDR2 SNEGSKA (reference sequence). V lost 0 bases and J lost 7; bases outside the gene matches: 6. The CDR3 loop is CSARESSGRNEQFF. The CDR3 DNA is TGCAGTGCTAGAGAGTCTAGCGGAAGAAATGAGCAGTTCTTC.

This clonotype was observed a handful of times. The chain's CDR3 is CASRPGQGGMSRETQYF. Here the CDR3 DNA reads TGTGCCAGCCGACCGGGACAGGGTGGGATGAGTCGGGAGACCCAGTACTTC. This rearrangement joins TRBV2 to TRBJ2-5, with TRBD1 matching 9 bases. V shed 8 bases and J 5 bases; nucleotides not matched to a gene: 18. The germline V gene encodes CDR1 SNHLY and CDR2 FYNNEI. The CDR3 has 17 amino acids. Full variable domain (remainder filled in from reference TRBV2 and TRBJ2-5): EPEVTQTPSHQVTQMGQEVILRCVPISNHLYFYWYRQILGQKVEFLVSFYNNEISEKSEIFDDQFSVERPDGSNFTLKIRSTKLEDSAMYFCASRPGQGGMSRETQYFGPGTRLLVL.

This clonotype was detected a few times. The chain has TRBV20-1 and TRBJ2-1; TRBD2 matches at 8 bases. Germline CDR1 and CDR2: DFQATT and SNEGSKA (reference sequence). CDR3 length equals 14 residues. With 4 bases clipped from V and 4 bases from J, the junction kept 6 bases outside the gene matches. DNA for the CDR3: TGCAGTGCTATATTTAGCGGGATATACAATGAGCAGTTCTTC. Amino acid sequence: CSAIFSGIYNEQFF.

The chain has TRBV28 and TRBJ2-1; 7 nucleotides match TRBD2. From germline, CDR1 is MDHEN and CDR2 SYDVKM. The CDR3 is 14 residues long. V lost 6 bases and J lost 0; bases outside the gene matches: 2. DNA of the CDR3: TGTGCCAGCAGGTGGGACTACTCCTACAATGAGCAGTTCTTC. Translation gives CASRWDYSYNEQFF.

V is TRBV25-1 and J is TRBJ2-7, with TRBD2 identical over 7 bases. Germline assignment: CDR1 MGHDK and CDR2 SYGVNS. J lost 5 bases, V lost 2 bases, and 6 bases had no gene match. The CDR3 contains 14 residues. The CDR3 DNA is TGTGCCAGCAGTGAACAAGCGGGACGGGACGAGCAGTACTTC. The encoded protein is CASSEQAGRDEQYF.

V and J are TRBV19 and TRBJ2-4; a possible D gene is TRBD1 (6 bases). The length of the CDR3 is 17 residues. Germline lookup yields CDR1 LNHDA and CDR2 SQIVND (reference sequence). Trimming took off 4 bases at V and 2 bases at J, with 18 bases between the two ends. The CDR3 protein is CASSTTGLRGTKNIQYF. CDR3 DNA sequence: TGTGCCAGTAGTACGACCGGCCTCAGGGGTACCAAAAACATTCAGTACTTC.

The table lists this clonotype with many counts. The chain is built from TRBV5-1 and TRBJ2-1; 8 nucleotides line up with TRBD2. This CDR3 is built from 17 residues. The J segment lost 4 bases and the V segment lost 0 bases, leaving 9 bases of the junction unmatched. Germline V gives CDR1 SGHRS, CDR2 YFSETQ. Here the CDR3 reads CASSLALSGGPYNEQFF. Written as DNA, the CDR3 is TGCGCCAGCAGCTTGGCCCTTTCGGGAGGGCCGTACAATGAGCAGTTCTTC.

This clonotype was seen repeatedly, ten times or more. The J gene is TRBJ1-3, the V gene TRBV11-2; no firm D call. Germline assignment: CDR1 SGHAT and CDR2 FQNNGV. The CDR3 consists of 16 residues. V was shortened by 0 bases and J by 2 bases, with 11 bases between the two germline ends. CDR3 nucleotides: TGTGCCAGCAGCTTAGAGTTTTCGGCGGCTGGAAACACCATATATTTT. It yields the protein CASSLEFSAAGNTIYF.

This clonotype has only a few counts. The chain combines TRBV5-6 with TRBJ2-1, with 10 bases matching TRBD1. The CDR3 has 14 amino acids. The germline CDR1 and CDR2 sequences are SGHDT and YYEEEE. J lost 10 bases, V lost 2 bases, and 6 bases had no gene match. CDR3 sequence (DNA): TGTGCCAGCAGCTTCGGGACAGGGGCACTAGAGCAGTTCTTC. This codes for CASSFGTGALEQFF. Supplemented by reference TRBV5-6 and TRBJ2-1, the full variable domain reads DAGVTQSPTHLIKTRGQQVTLRCSPKSGHDTVSWYQQALGQGPQFIFQYYEEEERQRGNFPDRFSGHQFPNYSSELNVNALLLGDSALYLCASSFGTGALEQFFGPGTRLTVL.

This clonotype was recorded at least ten times. This sequence joins TRBV4-1 and TRBJ1-4, with 9 bases fitting TRBD1. This CDR3 has 15 amino acids. Germline V CDR1 and CDR2: MGHRA, YSYEKL. The junction had 4 bases not matched to a gene; V was cut back by 3 bases and J by 5 bases. Here the CDR3 DNA reads TGCGCCAGCAGCCAGCCCGGGACAGGGAATGAAAAACTGTTTTTT. This encodes CASSQPGTGNEKLFF.

This clonotype was observed a few times. The chain joins TRBV5-1 to TRBJ2-6; the D is unclear. V lost 0 bases, J lost 2 bases, and 3 bases lay in between. CDR1 is SGHRS and CDR2 is YFSETQ in the germline V gene. The CDR3 consists of 14 residues. The CDR3 sequence: CASSLVTGANVLTF. DNA of the CDR3: TGCGCCAGCAGCTTGGTCACTGGGGCCAACGTCCTGACTTTC.

Many counts were recorded for this clonotype. The chain employs TRBV3-1 and TRBJ1-6; possible D gene TRBD1, 5 bases. V dropped 1 base and J dropped 8 bases, with 12 bases sitting between them. The CDR3 has 15 residues. CDR1 and CDR2 (germline): LGHDT, YNNKEL (reference sequence). The CDR3 coding sequence is TGTGCCAGCAGCCAAGGGAGCAGGGCGGATTCACCCCTCCACTTT. Translated: CASSQGSRADSPLHF. Filled out from reference TRBV3-1 and TRBJ1-6, the complete variable domain reads DTAVSQTPKYLVTQMGNDKSIKCEQNLGHDTMYWYKQDSKKFLKIMFSYNNKELIINETVPNRFSPKSPDKAHLNLHINSLELGDSAVYFCASSQGSRADSPLHFGNGTRLTVT.

This clonotype was seen at least ten times. V usage is TRBV18 and J usage is TRBJ2-1; 9 bases map to TRBD1. This CDR3 is 14 amino acids long. Germline V gene data show CDR1 as KGHSH and CDR2 as LQKENI. Trimming at V came to 6 bases and at J to 5 bases, leaving 5 bases not matched to a gene. Here the CDR3 reads CASSGQGNNNEQFF. The CDR3 DNA reads as TGTGCCAGCTCCGGACAGGGGAACAACAATGAGCAGTTCTTC.

This clonotype has at least ten counts. The CDR3 loop is CAIRNSNEQYF. CDR3 DNA: TGTGCCATCAGAAACAGCAACGAGCAGTACTTC. The chain joins TRBV10-3 to TRBJ2-7; D is ambiguous. The CDR3 consists of 11 residues. V lost 6 bases and J lost 5, with 8 bases in between. Germline V gene sequence: CDR1 ENHRY, CDR2 SYGVKD.

The J gene is TRBJ1-2, the V gene TRBV2; no clear D. V lost 6 bases to trimming and J lost 7 bases, with 9 bases between them. The CDR3 has 11 amino acids. Per the germline V gene, CDR1 is SNHLY and CDR2 is FYNNEI. The CDR3 region has the DNA TGTGCCAGCAGATCCTTGGGTGGCTACACCTTC. Translated: CASRSLGGYTF. Looking up the rest from reference TRBV2 and TRBJ1-2 gives the full variable domain: EPEVTQTPSHQVTQMGQEVILRCVPISNHLYFYWYRQILGQKVEFLVSFYNNEISEKSEIFDDQFSVERPDGSNFTLKIRSTKLEDSAMYFCASRSLGGYTFGSGTRLTVV.

This clonotype has at least ten counts. V gene TRBV29-1 combines with J gene TRBJ2-3; 14 nucleotides agree with TRBD2. This CDR3 region has 15 residues. V was clipped by 3 bases and J by 7 bases; unmatched bases: 6. Germline V gene data show CDR1 as SQVTM and CDR2 as ANQGSEA. As DNA, the CDR3 is TGCAGCGTTGACCCCGGGACTAGCGGGGGTAATACGCAGTATTTT. Amino acids: CSVDPGTSGGNTQYF.

This clonotype was observed at least ten times. The chain links TRBV28 to TRBJ2-7; perhaps TRBD2 as D (6 bases). Germline V CDR1 and CDR2: MDHEN, SYDVKM. V lost 10 bases and J lost 3, with 16 bases in between. This CDR3 comprises 13 residues. CDR3: CATLTGGIYEQYF. CDR3 nucleotides: TGTGCCACCCTGACTGGGGGGATCTACGAGCAGTACTTC.

This clonotype was found many times. The V gene is TRBV28, the J gene TRBJ1-5; D remains ambiguous. This CDR3 contains 15 residues. The germline V and J ends were trimmed by 3 bases and 3 bases, with 12 bases remaining between them. From germline, CDR1 is MDHEN and CDR2 SYDVKM. This CDR3 reads CASSFSGANNQPQHF. CDR3 nucleotide sequence: TGTGCCAGCAGTTTTTCAGGAGCCAACAATCAGCCCCAGCATTTT.

A note on this clonotype: This may be a read error: a much more frequent sequence differs by one nucleotide. The chain combines TRBV27 with TRBJ2-7, with 9 nucleotides matching TRBD1. The CDR3 has 15 amino acids. CDR1 is MNHEY and CDR2 is SMNVEV in the germline V gene (reference sequence). CDR3 in DNA: TGTGCCCCCGACAGAGGACAGGGGAGTCCCTACGAGCGGTACGTC. This gives the protein CAPDRGQGSPYERYV.

This clonotype appeared a few times. V and J are TRBV27 and TRBJ2-5, with TRBD2 matching over 8 bases. Germline assignment: CDR1 MNHEY and CDR2 SMNVEV (reference sequence). Trimming took 5 bases from V and 5 from J; bases not matched to a gene: 7. The CDR3 runs 14 residues. The CDR3 bases are TGTGCCAGCAGTATGGACGGGGGGGGTGAGACCCAGTACTTC. It translates to CASSMDGGGETQYF.

The rearrangement links TRBV12-3 or TRBV12-4 to TRBJ1-2; D is unresolved. With 7 bases removed from V and 2 bases from J, the gap between germline ends came to 17 bases. The CDR3 extends over 15 amino acids. CDR3 DNA: TGTGCCAGCACCCCCCTGGGAGGCAGCAACTATGGCTACACCTTC. It specifies CASTPLGGSNYGYTF.